These T cell receptor beta chains were read from a single sample in a study of blood T cell repertoires in COVID-19. Only in-frame clones appear in the TCRdb table, and some are missing; sequencing was by immunoSEQ multiplex PCR. The sample has approximately 90,000 clones, 84% seen once. Sequencing was carried out using peripheral blood. The receptors were sampled from a man in his sixties with acute or convalescent COVID-19. The CDR3 runs from the conserved cysteine through the conserved F or W. Fields, in order: J gene, V gene, D gene, clone size, CDR3 protein, CDR3 DNA. D genes are given only for firm matches. Where a row states a size, it is once, few, many or the class of an expanded clone; other rows omit it.

>TRBJ1-2|TRBV11-2|-|-
CASSLSEVGGYTF
TGTGCCAGCAGCTTATCCGAGGTTGGCGGCTACACCTTC
>TRBJ2-3|TRBV2|TRBD2|-
CASSRAGGTTDTQYF
TGTGCCAGCAGCCGAGCGGGGGGGACCACAGATACGCAGTATTTT
>TRBJ2-7|TRBV6-6|TRBD1|few
CASSDLGGQASYEQYF
TGTGCCAGCAGTGACTTGGGCGGACAGGCGTCCTACGAGCAGTACTTC
>TRBJ2-7|TRBV7-8|-|-
CASSDGGGGYEQYF
TGTGCCAGCAGCGACGGAGGGGGGGGCTACGAGCAGTACTTC
>TRBJ2-3|TRBV9|TRBD2|-
CASSPRGTSGGAGTDTQYF
TGTGCCAGCAGCCCCAGGGGGACTAGCGGGGGGGCCGGAACAGATACGCAGTATTTT
>TRBJ1-1|TRBV28|-|-
CASSLSLNTEAFF
TGTGCCAGCAGTTTATCCTTGAACACTGAAGCTTTCTTT
>TRBJ2-7|TRBV9|-|many
CASSVDAGTYEQYF
TGTGCCAGCAGCGTAGACGCAGGGACCTACGAGCAGTACTTC
>TRBJ1-5|TRBV2|TRBD1|few
CASHVRRDSVNQPQHF
TGTGCCAGCCACGTACGTAGGGACAGCGTCAATCAGCCCCAGCATTTT
>TRBJ2-3|TRBV2|-|-
CASRALSSTDTQYF
TGTGCCAGCAGAGCTCTATCTAGCACAGATACGCAGTATTTT
>TRBJ2-2|TRBV5-1|-|few
CASSLDGRVATGELFF
TGCGCCAGCAGCTTGGACGGCAGGGTGGCCACCGGGGAGCTGTTTTTT